The clone carrying this T cell receptor (beta chain) was picked up one time. Its antigen is unidentified. The run of the v3.0 immunoSEQ assay was at survey level. Using immunoSEQ multiplex PCR, the repertoire was profiled, and TCRdb retains in-frame clones only, with some absent. The sample has 35,000 to 40,000 clones, roughly 85% seen once. The data stem from a study of long-term antiretroviral therapy in people with HIV. Looking at the study overall: The 2015 immediate-ART recommendation was preceded by the earliest samples by about a decade. Findings of the study overall: The repertoire was dominated at all time points by clones expanded before ART.

Germline CDR1 SGHTS, CDR2 YDEGEE. The CDR3 has 16 residues. The germline V and J ends were trimmed by 0 bases and 2 bases, with 14 bases remaining between them. The rearrangement links TRBV5-8 to TRBJ2-5, with TRBD2 as a possible D gene (6 bases). The specimen was unsorted PBMCs, collected 2.2 years after starting antiretroviral therapy. This sequence was found in a man aged 18 to 30 with HIV. In DNA, the CDR3 is TGTGCCAGCAGCTTGGAAGGGCTAGCGCGACAAGAGACCCAGTACTTC. Amino acid sequence: CASSLEGLARQETQYF.